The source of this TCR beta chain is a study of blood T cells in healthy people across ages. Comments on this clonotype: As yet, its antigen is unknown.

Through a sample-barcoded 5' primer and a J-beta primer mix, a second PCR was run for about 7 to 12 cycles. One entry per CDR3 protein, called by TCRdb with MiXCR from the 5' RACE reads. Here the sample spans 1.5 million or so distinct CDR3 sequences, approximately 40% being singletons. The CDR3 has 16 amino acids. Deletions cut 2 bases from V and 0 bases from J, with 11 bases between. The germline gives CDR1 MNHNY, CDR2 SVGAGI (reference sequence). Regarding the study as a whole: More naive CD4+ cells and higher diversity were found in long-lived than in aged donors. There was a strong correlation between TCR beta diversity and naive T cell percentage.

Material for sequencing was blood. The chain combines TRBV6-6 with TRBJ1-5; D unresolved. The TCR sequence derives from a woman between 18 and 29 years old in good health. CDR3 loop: CASSYPARNSNQPQHF. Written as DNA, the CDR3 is TGTGCCAGCAGTTACCCCGCACGGAATAGCAATCAGCCCCAGCATTTT.